The entry below gives a single TCR beta chain sequence along with its context. The antigen remains undetermined. The sample originates from a study of cytomegalovirus exposure and HLA in healthy donors. Study in general: Prior work identified 100 million to 130 million unique TCR beta sequences in about 179 million T cells. Study-level results: Trimming of TCR beta V- and J-genes showed a link, identified in a later analysis, to a missense DCLRE1C variant. A list of about 160 TCR beta chains associated with cytomegalovirus was given. Within the data, a cluster of highly shared sequence variants was likely a sequencing artifact.

V was shortened by 1 base and J by 6 bases, with 9 bases between the two germline ends. The CDR3 contains 14 residues. Looked up from germline, CDR1 is SGHNT and CDR2 is YENEEA. The primer mix had 60 Vbeta and 13 Jbeta primers. Only in-frame clones appear in the TCRdb table, and some are missing; sequencing was by immunoSEQ multiplex PCR. Of approximately 160,000 clones listed, over 70% are singletons. This sequence joins TRBV11-3 and TRBJ2-2; D possibly corresponds to TRBD1 (6 bases). Specimen: PBMCs. This TCR came from a man between 45 and 60 years old in good health and CMV-seropositive. This chain's CDR3 is CASSLGGPAGELFF. Here the CDR3 DNA reads TGTGCCAGCAGCTTAGGGGGGCCAGCCGGGGAGCTGTTTTTT. The variable domain in full, completed from reference TRBV11-3 and TRBJ2-2, reads EAGVVQSPRYKIIEKKQPVAFWCNPISGHNTLYWYLQNLGQGPELLIRYENEEAVDDSQLPKDRFSAERLKGVDSTLKIQPAELGDSAVYLCASSLGGPAGELFFGEGSRLTVL.